The rows below give T cell receptor beta chains drawn from one sample of a study of patients and donors after allogeneic stem cell transplantation. Via MiXCR, TCRdb re-called the RT-PCR reads, giving one row per CDR3 protein. The sample holds 70,000 to 85,000 distinct CDR3 sequences, roughly 29% seen once. The specimen was blood, either unsorted or a sorted T cell fraction (not recorded which). The receptors here all came from a human donor who was either an allogeneic HSCT recipient or a stem cell or donor lymphocyte infusion donor (not recorded which). It is not recorded whose cells these are; they may come from a transplant donor. CDR3s include the opening cysteine and the closing phenylalanine or tryptophan. The D gene is left open where the match is weak. Expanded clones get a size class; other rows say once, few or many, or leave the size out.

j_gene,v_gene,abundance,d_gene,CDR3nt,CDR3aa
TRBJ1-5,TRBV7-8,-,-,TGTGCCAGCAGCTTAGCCGGGTCAAACCAGCATTTT,CASSLAGSNQHF
TRBJ1-2,TRBV5-4,-,-,TGTGCCAGCAGGTCCGGGACTGCGAGAGATGGCTACACCTTC,CASRSGTARDGYTF
TRBJ2-1,TRBV6-2/TRBV6-3,-,TRBD2,TGTGCCAGCAGGGGGGTTAGCGGGATATTACAAAATGAGCAGTTCTTC,CASRGVSGILQNEQFF
TRBJ2-2,TRBV7-2,-,TRBD2,TGTGCCAGCTTTACTAGCGGGGGCACCGGGGAGCTGTTTTTT,CASFTSGGTGELFF
TRBJ1-1,TRBV12-3/TRBV12-4,few,-,TGTGCCAGCGGGAGGAACACTGAAGCTTTCTTT,CASGRNTEAFF
TRBJ1-5,TRBV27,-,-,TGTGCCAGCACATCCCAAGCAGGGAATCAGCCCCAGCATTTT,CASTSQAGNQPQHF
TRBJ2-2,TRBV7-2,-,TRBD1,TGTGCCAGCAGCCCCCCGACCGGGACAGGGAACACCGGGGAGCTGTTTTTT,CASSPPTGTGNTGELFF
TRBJ2-2,TRBV4-1,-,-,TGCGCCAGCAGCCACCGGTTATCCGCGAACACCGGGGAGCTGTTTTTT,CASSHRLSANTGELFF
TRBJ1-2,TRBV21-1,-,-,TGTGCCAGCAGCAAGCAGTATGGCTACACCTTC,CASSKQYGYTF
TRBJ2-3,TRBV6-5,-,TRBD1,TGTGCCAGCAGACGGACAGGGGGAACAGATACGCAGTATTTT,CASRRTGGTDTQYF
TRBJ2-1,TRBV3-1,-,-,TGTGCCAGCAGCCAAGTCGGGTTTGGGTACAATGAGCAGTTCTTC,CASSQVGFGYNEQFF
TRBJ1-3,TRBV18,few,-,TGTGCCAGCTCCCCTACACGGGTCTCGTCCCGCTCTGGAAACACCATATATTTT,CASSPTRVSSRSGNTIYF
TRBJ2-7,TRBV27,-,-,TGTGCCAGCAGTCCCTTCCTAGCACCTGGCGGCTACGAGCAGTACTTC,CASSPFLAPGGYEQYF
TRBJ2-3,TRBV11-2,few,-,TGTGCCAGCAGCTTAGGCGCTCTAGCCAGCACAGATACGCAGTATTTT,CASSLGALASTDTQYF
TRBJ2-1,TRBV29-1,few,-,TGCAGCGGGATCTACAATGAGCAGTTCTTC,CSGIYNEQFF
TRBJ2-2,TRBV5-6,-,-,TGTGCCAGCAGCTTGTTGAGATTCGACGGGGAGCTGTTTTTT,CASSLLRFDGELFF
TRBJ1-6,TRBV19,-,-,TGTGCCAGTAGTATCGGGACGTTAAAGGGTTCACCCCTCCACTTT,CASSIGTLKGSPLHF
TRBJ1-5,TRBV2,many,-,TGTGCCAGCAGTGAAGAATCGGCAGGGAGTCAGCCCCAGCATTTT,CASSEESAGSQPQHF
TRBJ2-1,TRBV27,few,-,TGTGCCAGCAGCCAGACTAGGAACAATGAGCAGTTCTTC,CASSQTRNNEQFF
TRBJ2-5,TRBV5-1,-,-,TGCGCCAGCAGCTTGTTTCGCCATCTAAGGCAAGAGACCCAGTACTTC,CASSLFRHLRQETQYF
TRBJ2-7,TRBV4-2,many,-,TGTGCCAGCAGCCCTAGCGCTAGTTCCTACGAGCAGTACTTC,CASSPSASSYEQYF
TRBJ1-2,TRBV29-1,few,TRBD1,TGCAGCCCGGGGACAGGGGATTATTTATATGGCTACACCTTC,CSPGTGDYLYGYTF
TRBJ2-7,TRBV20-1,-,-,TGCAGTGCCTCCGGGGACCTATACGAGCAGTACTTC,CSASGDLYEQYF
TRBJ2-7,TRBV11-3,-,TRBD1,TGTGCCAGCAGCACGACCGGGACAGACTCCTACGAGCAGTACTTC,CASSTTGTDSYEQYF
TRBJ2-5,TRBV12-3/TRBV12-4,-,-,TGTGCCAGCAGTCCCTATATTGGCCGGACCCAGTACTTC,CASSPYIGRTQYF
TRBJ2-2,TRBV15,few,TRBD1,TGTGCCACCAGCAGGACAGGGGACACCGGGGAGCTGTTTTTT,CATSRTGDTGELFF
TRBJ2-7,TRBV12-3/TRBV12-4,few,TRBD1,TGTGCCAGCAGACGGGACAGGGCAGGCGAGCAGTACTTC,CASRRDRAGEQYF
TRBJ2-7,TRBV29-1,-,-,TGCAGCGTTGATCTGGGTTCCCACGAGCAGTACTTC,CSVDLGSHEQYF
TRBJ2-5,TRBV27,-,TRBD1,TGTGCCAGCCGACAGGGTATCCAAGAGACCCAGTACTTC,CASRQGIQETQYF
TRBJ2-2,TRBV7-6,-,-,TGTGCCAGCAGACGGACAGCCAACACCGGGGAGCTGTTTTTT,CASRRTANTGELFF
TRBJ1-1,TRBV20-1,few,-,TGCAGTGCTAGAGATTTCGGCGGGGATCCCACTGAAGCTTTCTTT,CSARDFGGDPTEAFF
TRBJ1-4,TRBV7-9,-,-,TGTGCCAGCAGCCGAGGACCCGGCCTCCATAATGAAAAACTGTTTTTT,CASSRGPGLHNEKLFF
TRBJ1-1,TRBV20-1,few,-,TGCAGTGCTTGCCAAGGGGCGAACACTGAAGCTTTCTTT,CSACQGANTEAFF
TRBJ1-1,TRBV5-1,many,-,TGCGCCAGCAGCCCGTCGACGAAGAACACTGAAGCTTTCTTT,CASSPSTKNTEAFF
TRBJ2-7,TRBV14,-,-,TGTGCCAGCAGCCAACTCGGGGGAGAGCAGTACTTC,CASSQLGGEQYF
TRBJ1-1,TRBV12-3/TRBV12-4,few,-,TGTGCCAGCAGCCAAAGCAGGGCTGAAGCTTTCTTT,CASSQSRAEAFF